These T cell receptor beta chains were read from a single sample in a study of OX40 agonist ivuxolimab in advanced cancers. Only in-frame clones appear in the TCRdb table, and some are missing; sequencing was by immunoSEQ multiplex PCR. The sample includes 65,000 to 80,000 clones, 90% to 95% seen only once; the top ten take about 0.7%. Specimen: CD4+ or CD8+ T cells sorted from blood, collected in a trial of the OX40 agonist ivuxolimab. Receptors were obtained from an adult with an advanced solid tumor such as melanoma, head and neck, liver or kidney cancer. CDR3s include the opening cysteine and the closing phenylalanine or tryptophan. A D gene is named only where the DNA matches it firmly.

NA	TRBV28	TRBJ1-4	CASSLYPTIVPTNEKLFF	TGTGCCAGCAGTTTATACCCCACGATCGTTCCAACTAATGAAAAACTGTTTTTT
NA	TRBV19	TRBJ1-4	CASTPGGWVNEKLFF	TGTGCCAGTACCCCAGGTGGCTGGGTGAATGAAAAACTGTTTTTT
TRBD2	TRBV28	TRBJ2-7	CASLREGRGPEQYF	TGTGCCAGCTTGCGGGAGGGCCGGGGCCCCGAGCAGTACTTC
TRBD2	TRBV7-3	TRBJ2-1	CASSLNREGRVNEQFF	TGTGCCAGCAGCTTAAATAGGGAGGGCCGGGTCAATGAGCAGTTCTTC
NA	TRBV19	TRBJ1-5	CATTSRADNSNQPQHF	TGTGCCACCACTTCGAGGGCAGACAATAGCAATCAGCCCCAGCATTTT
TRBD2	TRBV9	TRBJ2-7	CASSVLAGDGAGVTYEQYF	TGTGCCAGCAGCGTACTAGCGGGAGATGGAGCTGGGGTAACCTACGAGCAGTACTTC
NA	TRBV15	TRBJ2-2	CATSRELAAGELFF	TGTGCCACCAGCAGAGAATTGGCCGCCGGGGAGCTGTTTTTT
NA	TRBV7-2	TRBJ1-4	CASSSAGRAGDEKLFF	TGTGCCAGCAGCTCAGCAGGGCGGGCGGGGGATGAAAAACTGTTTTTT
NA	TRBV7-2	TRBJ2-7	CASSLGRLYEQYF	TGTGCCAGCAGCTTGGGACGCCTATACGAGCAGTACTTC
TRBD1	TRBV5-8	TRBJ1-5	CASSPDRGRQPQHF	TGTGCCAGCAGCCCCGACAGGGGCAGGCAGCCCCAGCATTTT
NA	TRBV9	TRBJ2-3	CASSVGQRILTDTQYF	TGTGCCAGCAGCGTAGGACAGCGGATTCTCACAGATACGCAGTATTTT
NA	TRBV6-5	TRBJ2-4	CASSYSGQSAKNIQYF	TGTGCCAGCAGTTACTCGGGGCAGTCGGCAAAAAACATTCAGTACTTC
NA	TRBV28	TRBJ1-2	CASRYPRPSHGYTF	TGTGCCAGCAGGTACCCCAGGCCTTCCCATGGCTACACCTTC
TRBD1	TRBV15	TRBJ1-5	CATSRTGGAGSNQPQHF	TGTGCCACCAGCCGGACAGGGGGCGCGGGCAGCAATCAGCCCCAGCATTTT